Listed below are T cell receptor beta chains from one sample, sequenced in a study of blood T cell repertoires in COVID-19. Clones were read by immunoSEQ multiplex PCR, and TCRdb kept only the in-frame ones, dropping some. Of hundreds of thousands of clones listed, roughly 89% are singletons. Sequences were obtained from peripheral blood. These receptors all come from a young woman who had recovered from COVID-19. CDR3s include the opening cysteine and the closing phenylalanine or tryptophan. The order of the fields is J gene, D gene, clone size, V gene, CDR3 DNA, CDR3 protein. D genes are given only for firm matches. Part of the rows lack a size; the others show once, few, many or a class for expanded clones.

J: TRBJ2-6
D: .
size: .
V: TRBV19
DNA: TGTGCCAGTAGTATTGCCGCGACGGGGGGCGCGCCTTGGGGGGCCAACGTCCTGACTTTC
CDR3: CASSIAATGGAPWGANVLTF

J: TRBJ2-2
D: .
size: few
V: TRBV30
DNA: TGTGCCTGGAGTGTATTTGGGCGGGGCCGGGCCACCGGGGAGCTGTTTTTT
CDR3: CAWSVFGRGRATGELFF

J: TRBJ2-5
D: TRBD2
size: .
V: TRBV11-3
DNA: TGTGCCAGCAGTTCGGGTCGACTAGCGGGAAGGGCCCAAGAGACCCAGTACTTC
CDR3: CASSSGRLAGRAQETQYF

J: TRBJ1-3
D: TRBD1
size: .
V: TRBV28
DNA: TGTGCCAGCAGTTTATACAGGGGGCCCTCTGGAAACACCATATATTTT
CDR3: CASSLYRGPSGNTIYF

J: TRBJ1-5
D: .
size: few
V: TRBV2
DNA: TGTGCCAGCGGCGGCAGGGTGAATCAGCCCCAGCATTTT
CDR3: CASGGRVNQPQHF

J: TRBJ2-3
D: .
size: .
V: TRBV2
DNA: TGTGCCAGCAGTGAAGCGACGACAAGCACAGATACGCAGTATTTT
CDR3: CASSEATTSTDTQYF

J: TRBJ2-3
D: .
size: .
V: TRBV10-3
DNA: TGTGCCATCAGTGAGGGACTGACTAGCACAGATACGCAGTATTTT
CDR3: CAISEGLTSTDTQYF

J: TRBJ1-1
D: .
size: .
V: TRBV18
DNA: TGTGCCAGCTCACCACGGGAGGGACGCAACACTGAAGCTTTCTTT
CDR3: CASSPREGRNTEAFF

J: TRBJ2-2
D: TRBD2
size: .
V: TRBV5-4
DNA: TGTGCCAGCAGCTTGATGACTAGCGGGAGGTACTTAAGAACCGGGGAGCTGTTTTTT
CDR3: CASSLMTSGRYLRTGELFF

J: TRBJ2-1
D: .
size: few
V: TRBV7-6
DNA: TGTGCCAGCAGCTTAGAGGGTCGGTCGGGGTACAATGAGCAGTTCTTC
CDR3: CASSLEGRSGYNEQFF

J: TRBJ1-2
D: TRBD1
size: .
V: TRBV2
DNA: TGTGCCAGCAGGGAGACAGGGGGGCTGGCTCCTATAGAGTACACCTTC
CDR3: CASRETGGLAPIEYTF

J: TRBJ2-3
D: .
size: few
V: TRBV5-1
DNA: TGCGCCAGCAGTAATACACGCACAGATACGCAGTATTTT
CDR3: CASSNTRTDTQYF

J: TRBJ2-1
D: TRBD2
size: .
V: TRBV9
DNA: TGTGCCAGCAGCGTAGTGGGAGGGTCCTACAATGAGCAGTTCTTC
CDR3: CASSVVGGSYNEQFF

J: TRBJ2-1
D: .
size: .
V: TRBV23-1
DNA: TGCGCCAGCAGTCAAATCCTCAGCGGTTCTAGCTCCTACAATGAGCAGTTCTTC
CDR3: CASSQILSGSSSYNEQFF

J: TRBJ1-5
D: TRBD1
size: .
V: TRBV24-1
DNA: TGTGCCACCAGTGAGGGAGACAGGGAGATGCCCCAGCATTTT
CDR3: CATSEGDREMPQHF

J: TRBJ2-1
D: .
size: few
V: TRBV19
DNA: TGTGCCAGTAGCCTCGGGGGTTCCAATGAGCAGTTCTTC
CDR3: CASSLGGSNEQFF

J: TRBJ2-3
D: TRBD2
size: .
V: TRBV7-2
DNA: TGTGCCAGCAGCTCCCACGGACTAGCTTACACAGATACGCAGTATTTT
CDR3: CASSSHGLAYTDTQYF

J: TRBJ1-1
D: .
size: .
V: TRBV5-1
DNA: TGCGCCAGCAATAGCAGGGGTGACACTGAAGCTTTCTTT
CDR3: CASNSRGDTEAFF

J: TRBJ2-2
D: TRBD2
size: .
V: TRBV18
DNA: TGTGCCAGCTCACCGGCCGGGACTAGCAGTAGGACCGGGGAGCTGTTTTTT
CDR3: CASSPAGTSSRTGELFF

J: TRBJ2-5
D: TRBD1
size: .
V: TRBV27
DNA: TGTGCCAGCAGTCCTCGGACAGGTCAAGAGACCCAGTACTTC
CDR3: CASSPRTGQETQYF

J: TRBJ1-4
D: TRBD1
size: .
V: TRBV7-9
DNA: TGTGCCAGCAGCTTAGATCAGGGGGTTAATGAAAAACTGTTTTTT
CDR3: CASSLDQGVNEKLFF

J: TRBJ1-2
D: .
size: .
V: TRBV11-3
DNA: TGTGCCAGCAGCTTAGATCCACTGACAATTGATGGCTACACCTTC
CDR3: CASSLDPLTIDGYTF

J: TRBJ2-1
D: TRBD2
size: .
V: TRBV15
DNA: TGTGCCACCAGCAGAGATTATTTCAGGACTAGCGACTACAATGAGCAGTTCTTC
CDR3: CATSRDYFRTSDYNEQFF